Listed below are T cell receptor beta chains from one sample, sequenced in a study of T cell repertoires in cytomegalovirus infection. TCRdb reprocessed the reads with MiXCR, giving one entry per CDR3 protein. The profile shows nearly 700,000 distinct CDR3 sequences, roughly 33% of them singletons. These TCRs' antigens remain unknown. Sample: cultured PBMCs, taken from culture after CMV antigen stimulation. These TCRs come from a human donor in good health (CMV status not recorded). Some clones in this sample may be carry-over from other donors' samples. CDR3s include the opening cysteine and the closing phenylalanine or tryptophan. D genes are given only for firm matches. Some rows have no size entry. The others give once, few or many, or a class for an expanded clone.

d_call	j_call	v_call	cdr3_length	clone_size	cdr3_nt	cdr3_aa
-	TRBJ1-5	TRBV6-1	14	-	TGTGCCAGCGTGAGGGAGGTGAGCAATCAGCCCCAGCATTTT	CASVREVSNQPQHF
TRBD1	TRBJ2-7	TRBV7-9	15	few	TGTGCCAGCAGCTTGTGGCGGGACAGGGTCCACGAGCAGTACTTC	CASSLWRDRVHEQYF
TRBD1	TRBJ1-1	TRBV10-3	13	once	TGTGCCATCAGTGAGTCAGGGGGCGGTTCGGCTTTCTTT	CAISESGGGSAFF
-	TRBJ2-2	TRBV12-3/TRBV12-4	12	once	TGTGCCAGCAGGGCCTCGTATGGGGAGCTGTTTTTT	CASRASYGELFF
-	TRBJ2-3	TRBV7-2	14	many	TGTGCCAGCAGCCCTAACCCTGTGGGGTATACGCAGTATTTT	CASSPNPVGYTQYF
TRBD2	TRBJ2-5	TRBV19	13	few	TGTGCCAGCATCGGCGGGAGGCAAGAGACCCAGTACTTC	CASIGGRQETQYF
-	TRBJ2-1	TRBV11-2	14	few	TGTGCCAGCAGCTTAGATCTTGCAGCCGTGGGGCAGTTCTTC	CASSLDLAAVGQFF
TRBD1	TRBJ2-1	TRBV2	15	-	TGTGCCAGCAGTCCCGGACAGGGGGCGTTGAATGAGCAGTTCTTC	CASSPGQGALNEQFF
-	TRBJ1-4	TRBV7-9	14	-	TGTGCCAGCAGCTTGTTCGGGGGGGATGAAAAACTGTTTTTT	CASSLFGGDEKLFF
-	TRBJ1-2	TRBV25-1	13	-	TGTGCCAGCGCAGGGTGGGGGGACTATGGCTACACCTTC	CASAGWGDYGYTF
-	TRBJ2-1	TRBV7-2	15	-	TGTGCCAGCAGCTCCCGACCAACTAGCAGCAATGAGCAGTTCTTC	CASSSRPTSSNEQFF
TRBD1	TRBJ2-1	TRBV6-1	22	few	TGTGCCAGCGGTCAGACGGGGACAGGGGGCGCGTCCACCCCTAAACACCAGGGGTACATTGTCTTC	CASGQTGTGGASTPKHQGYIVF
-	TRBJ2-1	TRBV7-2	14	-	TGTGCCAGCAGCTTAGGACTAATTAGGAGTGAGCAGTTCTTC	CASSLGLIRSEQFF
-	TRBJ1-1	TRBV7-2	15	many	TGTGCCAGCAGCCGCCAGTTAGGGTTGAACACTGAAGCTTTCTTT	CASSRQLGLNTEAFF
-	TRBJ1-4	TRBV6-8	15	-	TGTGCCAGCAGAAAATCCGGGAAGGGCGGTGAAAAACTGTTTTTT	CASRKSGKGGEKLFF
TRBD1	TRBJ2-7	TRBV10-3	15	few	TGTGCCATCAGCGCCTCGGGACAGAACTCCTACGAGCAGTACTTC	CAISASGQNSYEQYF
-	TRBJ1-6	TRBV13	14	-	TGTGCCAGCAGCTCCGCCGCCGAGAATTCACCCCTCCACTTT	CASSSAAENSPLHF
TRBD1	TRBJ1-2	TRBV27	16	-	TGTGCCAGCAGTTTATCCCCTTTGACAGGGCTGGCTGGCTACACCTTC	CASSLSPLTGLAGYTF
-	TRBJ2-1	TRBV29-1	10	-	TGCAGCGTTGGGGTCAATGAGCAGTTCTTC	CSVGVNEQFF
TRBD2	TRBJ2-1	TRBV7-2	20	-	TGTGCCAGCAGCTCACGATCCGGGACTAGCGGGGGTAGCTCCTACAATGAGCAGTTCTTC	CASSSRSGTSGGSSYNEQFF
TRBD1	TRBJ2-4	TRBV7-9	12	-	TGTGCCAGCAGCGAACAGGGGCCCATTCAGTACTTC	CASSEQGPIQYF
-	TRBJ2-3	TRBV12-3/TRBV12-4	14	many	TGTGCCAGCAGCTTGGACGGTAGTGCAGATACGCAGTATTTT	CASSLDGSADTQYF